Presented here are 5 T cell receptor beta chains from one specimen sequenced in a study of T-cell reconstitution after alpha-beta-depleted transplantation in children. Unique molecular identifiers tagged the TCRbeta library. In TCRdb, the PCR reads were re-called with MiXCR into one record per CDR3 protein. The sample has a few hundred thousand distinct CDR3 sequences, around 21% seen once; the top ten hold 3% to 4%. Sequences were derived from PBMCs from the stem cell graft donor, sampled from the stem cell graft. The source of these receptors is a human donor who donated a stem cell graft to a child with acute myeloid leukemia.

The rearrangement uses TRBV7-9 and TRBJ1-4, with TRBD1 identical over 7 bases. The germline V gene has CDR1 SEHNR and CDR2 FQNEAQ (reference sequence). This CDR3 region has 15 residues. Trimming cost V 6 bases and J 10 bases; bases outside gene matches: 14. The CDR3 sequence: CASRRQGAHEGKLFF. The DNA of the CDR3 is TGTGCCAGCAGGCGACAGGGAGCTCATGAAGGAAAACTGTTTTTT.

The V and J genes are TRBV28 and TRBJ2-7; D is unresolved. Deletions cut 6 bases from V and 0 bases from J, with 15 bases between. CDR3 length: 15 amino acids. The germline V gene has CDR1 MDHEN and CDR2 SYDVKM. The CDR3 region has the DNA TGTGCCAGCAGACAACTTGTTAGTTACTCCTACGAGCAGTACTTC. Protein: CASRQLVSYSYEQYF.

This clonotype was detected a few times. The chain combines TRBV5-6 with TRBJ2-1; D remains ambiguous. CDR1 is SGHDT and CDR2 is YYEEEE in the germline V gene. Trimming took off 0 bases at V and 12 bases at J, with 10 bases between the two ends. This CDR3 is built from 12 residues. The DNA of the CDR3 is TGTGCCAGCAGCTTGGGTGGGAATCCGCAGTTCTTC. Protein product: CASSLGGNPQFF.

In this sample, this clonotype turned up a few times. V is TRBV12-3 or TRBV12-4 and J is TRBJ2-7, with unresolved D. The ends were cut back, 8 bases at V and 4 bases at J, with 6 bases in the middle. This CDR3 has 10 residues. The CDR3 reads CASRNYEQYF. The CDR3 DNA reads as TGTGCCAGCCGCAATTACGAGCAGTACTTC.

In its sample, this clonotype was seen a few times. The rearrangement links TRBV6-5 to TRBJ2-2; 7 positions match TRBD1. The length of the CDR3 is 18 residues. Trimming removed 2 bases from V and 0 bases from J; junction bases left unmatched: 9. Germline CDR1 MNHEY, CDR2 SVGAGI. This chain's CDR3 is CASSYPRDQGANTGELFF. The CDR3 DNA reads as TGTGCCAGCAGTTACCCTAGAGATCAGGGGGCGAACACCGGGGAGCTGTTTTTT.